These 32 T cell receptor beta chains came from one sample sequenced in a study of blood T cell repertoires in COVID-19 (dated by TCRdb to 2019 to 2021). Library preparation was by the immunoSEQ multiplex PCR assay. Not all clones reach the TCRdb copy of this immuneACCESS table, which keeps in-frame sequences only. Checked studies attribute under half of the gap to unresolved V genes and leave the rest unexplained. Recorded for this sample are 100,000 to 150,000 clones; about 85% of them occurred a single time. The ten biggest clones cover 3% to 5% of the sample. What was sequenced was peripheral blood. These receptors were taken from a man between 60 and 75 years old with acute or convalescent COVID-19.

The gene calls are TRBV28 and TRBJ1-1, with a weak D call TRBD1 (5 bases). Germline assignment: CDR1 MDHEN and CDR2 SYDVKM. This CDR3 is 14 amino acids long. V lost 5 bases and J lost 5, with 15 bases in between. The CDR3 DNA follows: TGTGCCAGCAGTGTTCTCCAGGGAAGGACTGAAGCTTTCTTT. Translation gives CASSVLQGRTEAFF.

The V call is TRBV27, the J call TRBJ1-6, with D tentatively TRBD1 (6 bases). The CDR3 has 15 amino acids. The germline V and J ends were trimmed by 3 bases and 10 bases, with 16 bases remaining between them. Germline V lookup: CDR1 MNHEY, CDR2 SMNVEV (reference sequence). The CDR3 loop reads CASSFMSGVRSPLHF. CDR3 DNA: TGTGCCAGCAGTTTTATGTCAGGGGTGCGATCACCCCTCCACTTT.

V and J are TRBV6-5 and TRBJ1-5; perhaps TRBD1 as D (6 bases). CDR1 and CDR2 from the germline V gene are MNHEY and SVGAGI. The CDR3 has 15 residues. V was cut by 0 bases and J by 3 bases, with 9 bases left in between. CDR3 sequence reads: CASSYSAGDNQPQHF. The CDR3 DNA reads TGTGCCAGCAGTTACTCGGCAGGGGACAATCAGCCCCAGCATTTT.

The chain employs TRBV10-3 and TRBJ2-3; 13 bases line up with TRBD2. This CDR3 has 17 amino acids. The germline CDR1 and CDR2 sequences are ENHRY and SYGVKD. Losses at the gene ends were 4 bases for V and 9 bases for J; bases not matched to a gene: 13. This CDR3 reads CAISGDSTSGRGKTQYF. CDR3 coding DNA: TGTGCCATCAGTGGGGATTCCACTAGCGGGAGGGGGAAAACGCAGTATTTT.

The rearrangement links TRBV7-2 to TRBJ2-5, with TRBD2 matching 7 bases. CDR3 length: 13 residues. Germline trimming cut 5 bases from V and 5 bases from J; bases unmatched to any gene: 5. Germline assignment: CDR1 SGHTA and CDR2 FQGNSA. The CDR3 region has the DNA TGTGCCAGCAGCGGTGGACTAGGGGAGACCCAGTACTTC. The encoded protein is CASSGGLGETQYF.

The chain uses TRBV19 and TRBJ1-2; 7 nucleotides line up with TRBD1. This CDR3 comprises 14 residues. CDR1 and CDR2 (germline): LNHDA, SQIVND (reference sequence). After removal of 6 bases from V and 3 bases from J, the junction contained 7 bases not matched to a gene. CDR3 DNA: TGTGCCAGTAGGGGGACAGCCTCGGACTATGGCTACACCTTC. Encoded protein: CASRGTASDYGYTF.

J is TRBJ1-5 and V is TRBV19; 8 bases match TRBD1. Germline CDR1 and CDR2: LNHDA and SQIVND (reference sequence). This CDR3 is 15 amino acids long. Losses at the gene ends were 3 bases for V and 6 bases for J; bases not matched to a gene: 7. The CDR3 protein is CASSIPRGLGQPQHF. The CDR3 nucleotides read TGTGCCAGTAGTATTCCCAGGGGGCTTGGTCAGCCCCAGCATTTT.

This clone occurred once. The chain couples TRBV28 to TRBJ2-3; the match to TRBD2 covers 13 bases. V shed 4 bases and J 4 bases; nucleotides not matched to a gene: 5. CDR3 length: 16 residues. Germline V gene data show CDR1 as MDHEN and CDR2 as SYDVKM. The CDR3 coding sequence is TGTGCCAGCAGTTCCCCACTAGCGGGAGGGCCAGATACGCAGTATTTT. This codes for CASSSPLAGGPDTQYF.

This clone showed up just once. CDR3 coding DNA: TGTGCCAGCAGATCAGCGGTGGGGGGGCATAAGGAGCAGTTCTTC. This encodes CASRSAVGGHKEQFF. The chain recombines TRBV6-5 with TRBJ2-1; TRBD2 might be the D (7 bases). From germline, CDR1 is MNHEY and CDR2 SVGAGI. Trimming removed 6 bases from V and 10 bases from J, with 22 bases in between. There are 15 residues in the CDR3.

The chain uses TRBV7-2 and TRBJ2-7; TRBD2 matches 11 bases. The CDR3 has 15 residues. Germline lookup yields CDR1 SGHTA and CDR2 FQGNSA. V dropped 2 bases and J dropped 4; count of bases not matched to a gene: 4. Here the CDR3 DNA reads TGTGCCAGCAGCTTAATTGTAGCGGGGGGGTACGAGCAGTACTTC. Translation: CASSLIVAGGYEQYF.

This chain uses TRBV2 with TRBJ2-3; D gene unclear. V was trimmed by 1 base and J by 14 bases, leaving 13 bases between them. The CDR3 runs to 12 residues. CDR1 and CDR2 (germline): SNHLY, FYNNEI. The DNA for the CDR3 is TGTGCCAGCAGTGAAGGTGGTTTTTCTAGGTATTTT. This gives the protein CASSEGGFSRYF.

The CDR3 DNA reads as TGTGCCAGCAGTTTGCACGGGATGGCTGGAAACACCATATATTTT. Its protein is CASSLHGMAGNTIYF. The chain combines TRBV28 with TRBJ1-3; D gene unclear. Trimming pared 3 bases from V and 2 bases from J, leaving 11 bases between. Germline V gene lookup returns CDR1 MDHEN and CDR2 SYDVKM. This CDR3 contains 15 residues.

This clone was recorded a few times. The V gene is TRBV28, the J gene TRBJ1-5; D remains ambiguous. The ends were cut back, 8 bases at V and 6 bases at J, with 14 bases in the middle. In germline, CDR1 is MDHEN, CDR2 SYDVKM. CDR3 length: 13 amino acids. The CDR3 sequence: CASSEGSSQPQHF. The CDR3 bases are TGTGCCAGCTCTGAGGGCAGTAGTCAGCCCCAGCATTTT.

The chain's CDR3 is CASSQGPTGGYGYTF. The CDR3 nucleotides read TGTGCCAGCAGCCAAGGCCCGACGGGGGGTTATGGCTACACCTTC. The rearrangement uses TRBV3-1 (or the pseudogene TRBV3-2) and TRBJ1-2, with D possibly matching TRBD1 (5 bases). The CDR3 spans 15 residues. CDR1 and CDR2 from the germline V gene are LGHDT and YNNKEL (reference sequence). V lost 1 base and J 5 bases, leaving 14 bases between the germline ends.

The chain links TRBV20-1 to TRBJ2-5; D might be TRBD1 (5 bases). The V end was cut by 3 bases, the J end by 5 bases, with 16 bases between. Germline V CDR1 and CDR2: DFQATT, SNEGSKA (reference sequence). The CDR3 loop spans 14 amino acids. This CDR3 is CSASPGWGHETQYF. The DNA for the CDR3 is TGCAGTGCTAGTCCAGGGTGGGGCCACGAGACCCAGTACTTC.

This clone was seen only once. The chain combines TRBV4-2 with TRBJ1-5; 8 positions agree with TRBD1. CDR1 LGHNA and CDR2 YNFKEQ come from the germline V gene. With 1 base clipped from V and 1 base from J, the junction kept 0 bases outside the gene matches. The CDR3 consists of 15 residues. The CDR3: CASSQGTGSNQPQHF. The CDR3 DNA reads TGTGCCAGCAGCCAAGGGACAGGGAGCAATCAGCCCCAGCATTTT.

This sequence joins TRBV9 and TRBJ2-1; TRBD2 aligns across 8 bases. Germline lookup yields CDR1 SGDLS and CDR2 YYNGEE. The length of the CDR3 is 14 residues. V dropped 0 bases and J dropped 7; count of bases not matched to a gene: 3. The CDR3 coding sequence is TGTGCCAGCAGCGTAGGCGGGAGGTTAAATGAGCAGTTCTTC. Amino acids: CASSVGGRLNEQFF.

The chain's CDR3 is CASSQVGGHTEAFF. The CDR3 nucleotides are TGTGCCAGCAGCCAAGTGGGGGGACACACTGAAGCTTTCTTT. The chain recombines TRBV3-1 (or the pseudogene TRBV3-2) with TRBJ1-1; a possible D gene is TRBD1 (5 bases). V was cut by 1 base and J by 3 bases, with 9 bases left in between. The CDR3 has 14 residues. From germline, CDR1 is LGHDT and CDR2 YNNKEL (reference sequence).

The chain carries TRBV27 and TRBJ2-7; 8 bases map to TRBD1. Trimming at V came to 4 bases and at J to 7 bases, leaving 12 bases not matched to a gene. The CDR3 totals 15 residues. Germline assignment: CDR1 MNHEY and CDR2 SMNVEV (reference sequence). CDR3 coding DNA: TGTGCCAGCAGTTCCTGGCCAGGGGGCGCAGGGGAGCAGTACTTC. Its translation is CASSSWPGGAGEQYF.

This chain connects TRBV6-5 to TRBJ2-7; TRBD1 might be the D (6 bases). The germline V and J ends were trimmed by 7 bases and 0 bases, with 13 bases remaining between them. The CDR3 has 14 residues. Per germline, CDR1 MNHEY and CDR2 SVGAGI. CDR3 sequence reads: CASTRTVASYEQYF. CDR3 DNA: TGTGCCAGCACTAGGACAGTGGCCTCCTACGAGCAGTACTTC.

The rearrangement links TRBV9 to TRBJ1-4; a possible D gene is TRBD1 (5 bases). V dropped 0 bases and J dropped 4 bases, with 10 bases sitting between them. This CDR3 contains 15 residues. Germline CDR1 reads SGDLS; CDR2 reads YYNGEE. This CDR3 reads CASSVGAGINEKLFF. Here the CDR3 DNA reads TGTGCCAGCAGCGTAGGGGCAGGGATTAATGAAAAACTGTTTTTT.

This chain connects TRBV5-1 to TRBJ1-2, with D maybe TRBD1 (5 bases). The CDR3 covers 14 residues. Germline V gene lookup returns CDR1 SGHRS and CDR2 YFSETQ. The ends were cut back, 0 bases at V and 7 bases at J, with 13 bases in the middle. The CDR3 DNA follows: TGCGCCAGCAGCTTGGAGGTAGGGGAGGTTGGCTACACCTTC. Translated: CASSLEVGEVGYTF.

A word on this clone: Within the sample, other DNA sequences also encode this same CDR3. The chain carries TRBV27 and TRBJ2-7, with 7 bases lining up with TRBD2. The trim removed 8 bases at V and 4 bases at J, leaving 11 bases unmatched. Germline CDR1 is MNHEY and CDR2 is SMNVEV (reference sequence). The CDR3 is 14 amino acids. In DNA form, the CDR3 reads TGTGCCAGCCGTCCCGGGACTACCCTTTACGAGCAGTACTTC. This translates into CASRPGTTLYEQYF.

The rearrangement links TRBV27 to TRBJ2-3, with 8 bases identical to TRBD1. V shed 4 bases, J shed 4 bases, and the junction held 10 bases outside the gene matches. The CDR3 is 16 residues long. In germline, CDR1 is MNHEY, CDR2 SMNVEV (reference sequence). Written as DNA, the CDR3 is TGTGCCAGCAGTTCGGACAGGGATTTAGACCCAGATACGCAGTATTTT. Residues: CASSSDRDLDPDTQYF.

The chain combines TRBV24-1 with TRBJ2-6; D may be TRBD1 (6 bases). Trimming left V 6 bases short and J 2 bases short, with 10 bases between. The CDR3 is made up of 15 amino acids. Germline loops: CDR1 KGHDR, CDR2 SFDVKD. The CDR3, as DNA: TGTGCCACCAGTACCACAGGGCCTGGGGCCAACGTCCTGACTTTC. The encoded protein is CATSTTGPGANVLTF.

The chain employs TRBV24-1 and TRBJ2-2; TRBD2 might be the D (6 bases). The CDR3 length is 17 residues. Germline CDR1 KGHDR, CDR2 SFDVKD. The V end lost 3 bases, the J end lost 1 base, and 14 bases lay between the germline ends. The CDR3: CATSDPYSRGNTGELFF. For the CDR3, the DNA is TGTGCCACCAGTGATCCTTACTCGCGGGGGAACACCGGGGAGCTGTTTTTT.

This clone was picked up a small number of times. V gene TRBV7-9 combines with J gene TRBJ2-7, with TRBD2 matching 9 bases. The germline gives CDR1 SEHNR, CDR2 FQNEAQ (reference sequence). The CDR3 consists of 15 residues. J was trimmed by 3 bases and V by 1 base; bases with no gene match: 4. The CDR3: CASSLERLAVYEQYF. The CDR3 DNA follows: TGTGCCAGCAGCTTAGAAAGACTAGCGGTCTACGAGCAGTACTTC.

V gene TRBV29-1 combines with J gene TRBJ2-4; 7 bases fit TRBD1. CDR1 and CDR2 (germline): SQVTM, ANQGSEA. The CDR3 is 14 residues long. J gave up 8 bases and V 6 bases, and 13 bases lay outside the gene matches. The CDR3 nucleotides read TGCAGCGTCCTAGTAAGGCAGGGGGTAGACATTCAGTACTTC. Its translation: CSVLVRQGVDIQYF.

In its sample, this clone was seen a few times. The chain uses TRBV28 and TRBJ1-2, with D possibly being TRBD1 (6 bases). With 6 bases removed from V and 4 bases from J, the gap between germline ends came to 15 bases. Per the germline V gene, CDR1 is MDHEN and CDR2 is SYDVKM. This CDR3 region has 14 residues. The CDR3 DNA reads TGTGCCAGCAGAGAAGCTGGACAGCTCTATGGCTACACCTTC. It specifies CASREAGQLYGYTF.

The chain uses TRBV11-2 and TRBJ2-3; 7 nucleotides line up with TRBD2. CDR3 size: 17 residues. With 0 bases clipped from V and 2 bases from J, the junction kept 8 bases outside the gene matches. CDR1 SGHAT and CDR2 FQNNGV come from the germline V gene. CDR3 sequence reads: CASSLEVSLAATDTQYF. CDR3 nucleotide sequence: TGTGCCAGCAGCTTAGAGGTCAGCCTAGCGGCCACAGATACGCAGTATTTT.

This clone was seen just once. J is TRBJ2-1 and V is TRBV28; D call uncertain. This CDR3 has 14 amino acids. V lost 2 bases to trimming and J lost 4 bases, with 9 bases between them. Germline lookup yields CDR1 MDHEN and CDR2 SYDVKM. The CDR3 spells CASSLPAAYNEQFF. In DNA, the CDR3 is TGTGCCAGCAGTTTACCGGCGGCTTACAATGAGCAGTTCTTC.

The chain couples TRBV11-2 to TRBJ2-1; TRBD2 aligns across 8 bases. Per germline, CDR1 SGHAT and CDR2 FQNNGV. The CDR3 runs 15 residues. V trimming: 2 bases; J trimming: 6 bases; junction bases outside the gene matches: 6. Written as DNA, the CDR3 is TGTGCCAGCAGCTTAACGGGAGGGCTCGTCAATGAGCAGTTCTTC. Encoded protein: CASSLTGGLVNEQFF. Supplemented by reference TRBV11-2 and TRBJ2-1, the full variable domain reads EAGVAQSPRYKIIEKRQSVAFWCNPISGHATLYWYQQILGQGPKLLIQFQNNGVVDDSQLPKDRFSAERLKGVDSTLKIQPAKLEDSAVYLCASSLTGGLVNEQFFGPGTRLTVL.